This T cell receptor beta chain originates from a study of cytomegalovirus exposure and HLA in healthy donors. PCR used 60 Vbeta primers and 13 Jbeta primers. Repertoires were generated with immunoSEQ multiplex PCR, while TCRdb's copy carries only in-frame clones and drops some. The table includes more than 150,000 clones, around four fifths detected once. Germline trimming cut 8 bases from V and 3 bases from J; bases unmatched to any gene: 8. The germline V gene has CDR1 MDHEN and CDR2 SYDVKM. The CDR3 is made up of 15 amino acids. V is TRBV28 and J is TRBJ1-2, with 11 bases identical to TRBD1. Sequenced input: PBMCs. This receptor was identified in a woman under 30 in good health and CMV-seronegative. The CDR3 region has the DNA TGTGCCAGCCTTAGGACAGGGGGCGCGGACTATGGCTACACCTTC. Protein sequence: CASLRTGGADYGYTF.